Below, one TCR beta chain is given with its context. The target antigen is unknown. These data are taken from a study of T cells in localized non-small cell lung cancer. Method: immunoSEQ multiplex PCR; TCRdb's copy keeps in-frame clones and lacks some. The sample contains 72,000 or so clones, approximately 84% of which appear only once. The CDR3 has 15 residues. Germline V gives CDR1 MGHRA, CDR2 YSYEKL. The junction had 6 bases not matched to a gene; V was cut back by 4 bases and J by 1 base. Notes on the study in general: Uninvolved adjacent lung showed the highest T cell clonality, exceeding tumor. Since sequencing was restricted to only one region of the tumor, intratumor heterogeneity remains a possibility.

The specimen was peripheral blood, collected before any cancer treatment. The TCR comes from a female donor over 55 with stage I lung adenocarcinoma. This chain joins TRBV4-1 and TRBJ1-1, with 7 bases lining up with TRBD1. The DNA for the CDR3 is TGCGCCAGCAGCCGACAGGGAGAGGGGAACACTGAAGCTTTCTTT. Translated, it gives CASSRQGEGNTEAFF.